One and the same sample provided the 28 T cell receptor beta chains below, sequenced in a study of human T cells and chemical hapten exposure. The sample's time point: patch test 2, 6 weeks after DPC sensitization. Indicated treatment: therapeutic diphenylcyclopropenone sensitization with weekly scalp DPC. One entry per CDR3 protein, called by TCRdb with MiXCR from the RACE reads. Among 80,000 to 95,000 distinct CDR3 sequences listed, 11% were seen once. Sequencing was performed on whole blood, taken in connection with sensitization to the hapten diphenylcyclopropenone (DPC). The source of these receptors is a man between 35 and 55 years old with alopecia areata. Some clones in this sample may be carry-over from other donors' samples.

This clonotype was seen a handful of times. J is TRBJ2-2 and V is TRBV5-1, with D unresolved. The CDR3 contains 13 residues. The V end lost 0 bases, the J end lost 5 bases, and 5 bases lay between the germline ends. Looked up from germline, CDR1 is SGHRS and CDR2 is YFSETQ. DNA for the CDR3: TGCGCCAGCAGCTTGGCCAGAACCGGGGAGCTGTTTTTT. This encodes CASSLARTGELFF.

This clonotype showed up just a few times. V usage is TRBV28 and J usage is TRBJ2-3; D is unclear. The CDR3 extends over 15 amino acids. Germline V gene data show CDR1 as MDHEN and CDR2 as SYDVKM. With 3 bases removed from V and 3 bases from J, the gap between germline ends came to 13 bases. The CDR3 reads CASSLTEYRTDTQYF. CDR3 in DNA: TGTGCCAGCAGTTTGACCGAATATCGAACAGATACGCAGTATTTT.

The CDR3 sequence is CASSQFTSGTDTQYF. DNA of the CDR3: TGTGCCAGCAGCCAATTTACTAGCGGCACAGATACGCAGTATTTT. The chain has TRBV14 and TRBJ2-3, with 7 bases identical to TRBD2. Germline V gene data show CDR1 as SGHDN and CDR2 as FVKESK. The V segment lost 2 bases and the J segment 1 base; nucleotides outside the gene matches: 3. The CDR3 consists of 15 residues.

This sequence joins TRBV6-1 and TRBJ2-3, with no clear D. The CDR3 covers 12 residues. Per germline, CDR1 MNHNS and CDR2 SASEGT. V lost 4 bases and J lost 1, with 3 bases in between. The CDR3 region has the DNA TGTGCCAGCAGTGGAGGCACAGATACGCAGTATTTT. Protein sequence: CASSGGTDTQYF.

V and J are TRBV20-1 and TRBJ2-2, with 8 bases fitting TRBD1. CDR3 length: 14 residues. V shed 0 bases and J 5 bases; nucleotides not matched to a gene: 2. Per the germline V gene, CDR1 is DFQATT and CDR2 is SNEGSKA (reference sequence). The CDR3 DNA is TGCAGTGCTAGAGATCAGGGGGCGACCGGGGAGCTGTTTTTT. Residues: CSARDQGATGELFF.

The rearrangement links TRBV7-8 to TRBJ2-3; D gene unclear. There are 14 residues in the CDR3. Germline values: CDR1 SGHVS, CDR2 FQNEAQ. The V end was cut by 1 base, the J end by 3 bases, with 8 bases between. The CDR3 loop reads CASSLVSFTDTQYF. The DNA of the CDR3 is TGTGCCAGCAGCTTAGTTTCCTTTACAGATACGCAGTATTTT.

The chain has TRBV24-1 and TRBJ1-2; unclear D gene. The ends were cut back, 0 bases at V and 5 bases at J, with 15 bases in the middle. In germline, CDR1 is KGHDR, CDR2 SFDVKD. There are 16 residues in the CDR3. The CDR3 sequence: CATSDLRETNPYGYTF. Written as DNA, the CDR3 is TGTGCCACCAGTGATTTGAGGGAGACAAATCCTTATGGCTACACCTTC.

This clonotype has ten or more counts. The V and J genes are TRBV10-3 and TRBJ1-1; TRBD1 matches 7 bases. Germline V gene lookup returns CDR1 ENHRY and CDR2 SYGVKD. The trim removed 6 bases at V and 2 bases at J, leaving 6 bases unmatched. The CDR3 extends over 14 amino acids. The CDR3 coding sequence is TGTGCCATCAGCGCGGTAGGGGGCAACACTGAAGCTTTCTTT. Translation gives CAISAVGGNTEAFF.

This clonotype turned up a few times. J is TRBJ2-3 and V is TRBV4-3, with 10 bases matching TRBD2. Germline V gene data show CDR1 as LGHNA and CDR2 as YSLEER. V lost 1 base and J lost 5; bases outside the gene matches: 12. This CDR3 region has 18 residues. The CDR3 loop is CASSQGVRIAGGKDTQYF. The CDR3, as DNA: TGCGCCAGCAGCCAAGGGGTGAGGATAGCGGGAGGTAAAGATACGCAGTATTTT.

This clonotype was detected a few times. This chain uses TRBV6-2 or TRBV6-3 with TRBJ2-1; 7 bases are a match to TRBD2. J lost 10 bases, V lost 7 bases, and 7 bases had no gene match. The CDR3 is made up of 12 amino acids. Per the germline V gene, CDR1 is MNHEY and CDR2 is SVGEGT. DNA for the CDR3: TGTGCCAGCAACCAGGGAGCGGGAGAGCAGTTCTTC. Translated, it gives CASNQGAGEQFF.

For this clonotype: This sequence may be a read error, since a much larger clone differs from it by one base. The chain employs TRBV18 and TRBJ1-6, with D hard to call. The CDR3 extends over 11 amino acids. The germline V gene has CDR1 KGHSH and CDR2 LQKENI. The CDR3 region is CASSENSPLPF. CDR3 DNA: TGTGCCAGCTCAGAAAATTCACCCCTCCCCTTT.

This clonotype was seen a few times. The genes are TRBV6-5 and TRBJ2-3, with 7 nucleotides matching TRBD2. The CDR3 contains 16 residues. Per germline, CDR1 MNHEY and CDR2 SVGAGI. Trimming removed 4 bases from V and 4 bases from J; junction bases left unmatched: 11. This CDR3 is CASSSQGGSTADTQYF. The CDR3, as DNA: TGTGCCAGCAGTTCCCAAGGCGGGAGTACTGCAGATACGCAGTATTTT.

The rearrangement links TRBV27 to TRBJ2-2; D gene uncertain. The CDR3 consists of 15 residues. V was clipped by 2 bases and J by 6 bases, with 13 bases between them. Germline-derived CDR1 and CDR2 are MNHEY and SMNVEV (reference sequence). The CDR3 spells CASSLLVGNAGELFF. The CDR3 DNA sequence: TGTGCCAGCAGTTTACTAGTGGGAAACGCCGGGGAGCTGTTTTTT.

This chain links TRBV20-1 with TRBJ2-5; 7 bases match TRBD2. Germline-derived CDR1 and CDR2 are DFQATT and SNEGSKA (reference sequence). After removal of 6 bases from V and 2 bases from J, the junction contained 15 bases not matched to a gene. The CDR3 runs to 16 residues. The CDR3: CSARTSTSENQETQYF. CDR3 DNA sequence: TGCAGTGCCCGCACTAGCACTAGCGAGAATCAAGAGACCCAGTACTTC.

This clonotype was detected a few times. The chain joins TRBV7-9 to TRBJ2-5; D ambiguous. The CDR3 covers 14 residues. The germline V gene encodes CDR1 SEHNR and CDR2 FQNEAQ (reference sequence). With 4 bases removed from V and 1 base from J, the gap between germline ends came to 10 bases. The CDR3 reads CASSSIQLQETQYF. The CDR3 region has the DNA TGTGCCAGCAGCTCCATCCAGCTCCAAGAGACCCAGTACTTC.

The chain joins TRBV2 to TRBJ2-1; 9 bases are shared with TRBD2. There are 13 residues in the CDR3. Germline V lookup: CDR1 SNHLY, CDR2 FYNNEI. Trimming took 6 bases from V and 4 from J; bases not matched to a gene: 1. This CDR3 is CASRREGYNEQFF. The CDR3 DNA sequence: TGTGCCAGCAGGCGGGAGGGTTACAATGAGCAGTTCTTC.

This clonotype appeared many times. The J gene is TRBJ2-3, the V gene TRBV9; perhaps TRBD2 as D (5 bases). V was clipped by 2 bases and J by 6 bases, with 13 bases between them. The V gene's germline CDR1 is SGDLS and CDR2 YYNGEE. This CDR3 comprises 14 residues. The CDR3 DNA is TGTGCCAGCAGCGTGGACTCCGGTTTGGATACGCAGTATTTT. This translates into CASSVDSGLDTQYF.

This clonotype was counted many times. The chain has TRBV12-3 or TRBV12-4 and TRBJ1-1; D perhaps matches TRBD1 (5 bases). Between the trimmed V and J ends, which lost 7 bases and 8 bases, there was a span of 17 bases. The CDR3 is 13 amino acids. The DNA for the CDR3 is TGTGCCAGCATCAATACCCTGGGGGGAGAAGCTTTCTTT. Translating it yields CASINTLGGEAFF.

This clonotype showed up just a few times. The genes are TRBV28 and TRBJ2-7, with D tentatively TRBD1 (5 bases). Germline V gene lookup returns CDR1 MDHEN and CDR2 SYDVKM. The CDR3 covers 12 residues. CDR3 in DNA: TGTGCCAGCAGTTCCCAGGGTGTTCTCCTCTCCGTC. Translated: CASSSQGVLLSV.

This clonotype has just a few counts. The CDR3 region is CASSRLEMDTQYF. In nucleotides, the CDR3 is TGTGCCAGCAGCCGTCTTGAAATGGATACGCAGTATTTT. The chain carries TRBV3-1 and TRBJ2-3; D is unresolved. V was trimmed by 4 bases and J by 6 bases, leaving 11 bases between them. CDR1 is LGHDT, CDR2 YNNKEL, per germline (reference sequence). The CDR3 sequence is 13 residues long.

This clonotype was counted at least ten times. J is TRBJ2-7 and V is TRBV12-3 or TRBV12-4, with 9 nucleotides matching TRBD1. The J segment lost 3 bases and the V segment lost 5 bases, leaving 8 bases of the junction unmatched. The CDR3 has 15 amino acids. CDR3 coding DNA: TGTGCCAGCAGTCATCCGGGACAGGGAGTCTACGAGCAGTACTTC. Protein sequence: CASSHPGQGVYEQYF.

This clonotype was observed many times. The gene calls are TRBV3-1 and TRBJ1-4; 10 nucleotides agree with TRBD1. Germline V CDR1 and CDR2: LGHDT, YNNKEL (reference sequence). Trimming removed 7 bases from V and 7 bases from J; junction bases left unmatched: 6. This CDR3 is built from 14 residues. CDR3 amino acids: CASTRQGAAEKLFF. CDR3 bases: TGTGCCAGCACCCGACAGGGGGCCGCTGAAAAACTGTTTTTT.

This clonotype occurred a few times. The rearrangement joins TRBV7-6 to TRBJ2-1; D is ambiguous. Per germline, CDR1 SGHVS and CDR2 FNYEAQ. V lost 4 bases to trimming and J lost 4 bases, with 20 bases between them. CDR3 length: 17 amino acids. CDR3 in amino acids: CASSSLRVGLKYNEQFF. CDR3 nucleotides: TGTGCCAGCAGCTCGCTTCGAGTGGGCCTTAAGTACAATGAGCAGTTCTTC.

This clonotype was observed a few times. This chain connects TRBV6-2 or TRBV6-3 to TRBJ2-7, with TRBD2 matching over 15 bases. Trimming took 2 bases from V and 4 from J; bases not matched to a gene: 9. The CDR3 contains 18 residues. CDR1 and CDR2 from the germline V gene are MNHEY and SVGEGT. The CDR3 spells CASSYTSGLAGGRYEQYV. Written as DNA, the CDR3 is TGTGCCAGCAGTTACACATCGGGACTAGCGGGAGGAAGGTACGAGCAGTACGTC.

Only a few counts were recorded for this clonotype. This chain uses TRBV3-1 with TRBJ2-5, with TRBD2 as a possible D gene (5 bases). This CDR3 spans 15 amino acids. Trimming left V 5 bases short and J 5 bases short, with 18 bases between. From germline, CDR1 is LGHDT and CDR2 YNNKEL (reference sequence). The CDR3 DNA reads TGTGCCAGCAGCAAGATAGAGGAGGCGGGCGAGACCCAGTACTTC. Protein product: CASSKIEEAGETQYF.

V gene TRBV11-2 combines with J gene TRBJ2-3, with 8 bases aligning to TRBD2. The ends lost 4 bases at V and 10 bases at J; junction bases unmatched: 13. CDR1 and CDR2 (germline): SGHAT, FQNNGV. CDR3 length: 15 residues. The CDR3 protein is CASSSLIPGLVAQYF. The CDR3 nucleotides read TGTGCCAGCAGCTCCCTCATCCCGGGACTAGTAGCGCAGTATTTT.

The gene calls are TRBV24-1 and TRBJ2-7; D is unresolved. This CDR3 comprises 13 residues. CDR1 and CDR2 from the germline V gene are KGHDR and SFDVKD. Between the trimmed V and J ends, which lost 4 bases and 6 bases, there was a span of 12 bases. CDR3 loop: CATSEVGWSEQYV. Here the CDR3 DNA reads TGTGCCACCAGTGAAGTAGGTTGGAGCGAGCAGTACGTC.

This clonotype has only one observation. The chain joins TRBV28 to TRBJ2-7; no clear D gene. This CDR3 is 11 amino acids long. Germline V gene data show CDR1 as MDHEN and CDR2 as SYDVKM. Trimming shortened V by 2 bases and J by 3 bases, and 2 bases separated the two germline ends. Here the CDR3 reads CASSLIYEQYF. The CDR3, as DNA: TGTGCCAGCAGTTTAATCTACGAGCAGTACTTC.